Presented here are 11 T cell receptor beta chains from one specimen sequenced in a study of T cells in Graves' hyperthyroidism and ophthalmopathy. What was amplified from RNA transcripts were TCR beta CDR3 regions. An initial round of RT-PCR targeting the TCR CDR3 relied on the HTBI primer set. TCRdb processed the multiplex PCR reads anew with MiXCR; each CDR3 protein has one entry. The table shows more than 600,000 distinct CDR3 sequences, with 16% occurring only once. Sequenced sample: blood. All receptors come from a man aged 18 to 30 with Graves' hyperthyroidism.

Regarding this clonotype: Since a much larger clone is just one base distant, this may be a read error. It is likely a read error, because the conserved phenylalanine at the end of the CDR3 is missing. The V call is TRBV20-1, the J call TRBJ1-5, with D hard to call. The CDR3 has 17 residues. V dropped 5 bases and J dropped 6 bases, with 26 bases sitting between them. Germline V gives CDR1 DFQATT, CDR2 SNEGSKA (reference sequence). CDR3 coding DNA: TGCAGTGCTCGGCAGGTCCGGGGTGGAGATGTATTTCAGCCCCAGCATCTT. This gives the protein CSARQVRGGDVFQPQHL.

This clonotype was recorded at least ten times. The chain is built from TRBV5-1 and TRBJ2-1; the D call may be TRBD1 or TRBD2 (5 bases each). Trimming shortened V by 1 base and J by 9 bases, and 14 bases separated the two germline ends. Germline-derived CDR1 and CDR2 are SGHRS and YFSETQ. The CDR3 has 14 residues. In nucleotides, the CDR3 is TGCGCCAGCAGCTTGCGGCAGGGTGGGGGTGAGCAGTTCTTC. Amino acid sequence: CASSLRQGGGEQFF.

CDR3 protein: CASSQGTSGAQETQYF. CDR3 sequence (DNA): TGCGCCAGCAGCCAAGGGACTAGCGGGGCCCAAGAGACCCAGTACTTC. The rearrangement links TRBV4-1 to TRBJ2-5; 12 bases map to TRBD2. CDR1 is MGHRA and CDR2 is YSYEKL in the germline V gene. V dropped 1 base and J dropped 1; count of bases not matched to a gene: 1. The CDR3 loop spans 16 amino acids.

This clonotype was picked up many times. The chain links TRBV28 to TRBJ2-1; D is perhaps TRBD2 (5 bases). The CDR3 spans 16 residues. V lost 6 bases, J lost 6 bases, and 21 bases lay in between. From germline, CDR1 is MDHEN and CDR2 SYDVKM. The CDR3 reads CASRRGLTTLGNEQFF. The CDR3 bases are TGTGCCAGCAGACGAGGACTCACCACCCTGGGCAATGAGCAGTTCTTC.

The sample holds many counts of this clonotype. This chain uses TRBV6-1 with TRBJ2-7; 7 bases line up with TRBD1. Unmatched junction bases numbered 5, after V lost 6 bases and J lost 6 bases. Germline V CDR1 and CDR2: MNHNS, SASEGT. This CDR3 contains 12 residues. CDR3 protein: CASSLDRREQYF. CDR3 in DNA: TGTGCCAGCAGCTTGGACAGGCGCGAGCAGTACTTC.

The sample holds a few counts of this clonotype. J is TRBJ2-3 and V is TRBV4-2; D not certain. Trimming removed 2 bases at V and 1 base at J, with 10 bases between. CDR3 size: 15 residues. CDR1 and CDR2 from the germline V gene are LGHNA and YNFKEQ. The CDR3 sequence: CASSQLGQGTDTQYF. The CDR3 DNA follows: TGTGCCAGCAGCCAACTAGGGCAAGGCACAGATACGCAGTATTTT.

This clonotype was counted ten times or more. This chain connects TRBV7-2 to TRBJ2-5, with D perhaps TRBD2 (6 bases). Trimming left V 5 bases short and J 2 bases short, with 12 bases between. The CDR3 sequence is 14 residues long. Germline values: CDR1 SGHTA, CDR2 FQGNSA. CDR3 loop: CASSRRLAQETQYF. The CDR3 DNA is TGTGCCAGCAGCCGAAGGCTAGCGCAAGAGACCCAGTACTTC.

The chain uses TRBV4-2 and TRBJ2-1, with 9 bases matching TRBD2. Germline V gene lookup returns CDR1 LGHNA and CDR2 YNFKEQ. This CDR3 has 17 amino acids. The trim removed 1 base at V and 7 bases at J, leaving 11 bases unmatched. The CDR3 loop is CASSQGSVLAGLNEQFF. The CDR3 DNA reads as TGTGCCAGCAGCCAAGGTTCGGTCCTAGCGGGGTTAAATGAGCAGTTCTTC.

This clonotype was counted at least ten times. This rearrangement joins TRBV20-1 to TRBJ2-5; 8 bases are shared with TRBD2. The trim removed 4 bases at V and 5 bases at J, leaving 6 bases unmatched. The CDR3 loop spans 13 amino acids. CDR1 and CDR2 from the germline V gene are DFQATT and SNEGSKA (reference sequence). CDR3: CSAIGRAVETQYF. CDR3 in DNA: TGCAGTGCTATCGGGAGGGCCGTCGAGACCCAGTACTTC.

This clonotype showed up many times. This chain links TRBV24-1 with TRBJ1-2, with a weak D call TRBD1 (5 bases). CDR3 size: 14 residues. V was clipped by 4 bases and J by 4 bases, with 12 bases between them. The germline CDR1 and CDR2 sequences are KGHDR and SFDVKD. Here the CDR3 reads CATSEPGTSYGYTF. DNA for the CDR3: TGTGCCACCAGTGAACCCGGGACGTCCTATGGCTACACCTTC.

The gene calls are TRBV29-1 and TRBJ1-2; D may be TRBD1 (5 bases). The CDR3 is 13 residues long. Germline V gene sequence: CDR1 SQVTM, CDR2 ANQGSEA. Trimming took 4 bases from V and 1 from J, leaving 10 bases between them. The CDR3 region is CSVGGGVNYGYTF. The CDR3 coding sequence is TGCAGCGTTGGCGGGGGAGTTAACTATGGCTACACCTTC. Variable domain in full (rest from reference TRBV29-1 and TRBJ1-2): SAVISQKPSRDICQRGTSLTIQCQVDSQVTMMFWYRQQPGQSLTLIATANQGSEATYESGFVIDKFPISRPNLTFSTLTVSNMSPEDSSIYLCSVGGGVNYGYTFGSGTRLTVV.